Below, 5 T cell receptor beta chains from the same sample are listed, as sequenced in a study of blood T cell repertoires in COVID-19. Only in-frame clones appear in the TCRdb table, and some are missing; sequencing was by immunoSEQ multiplex PCR. In the table there are fewer than 350,000 clones, around 90% of which are singletons. The source material was PBMCs or T cells enriched from blood (not recorded which). The source of these receptors is a woman in her late teens or twenties with acute COVID-19.

The chain combines TRBV11-3 with TRBJ2-1, with 12 bases matching TRBD1. The V gene's germline CDR1 is SGHNT and CDR2 YENEEA. The CDR3 length is 16 residues. V gave up 2 bases and J gave up 7 bases; unmatched junction bases: 6. The CDR3 protein is CASSLRGQGAGNEQFF. CDR3 nucleotides: TGTGCCAGCAGCTTAAGGGGACAGGGGGCGGGGAATGAGCAGTTCTTC.

The V call is TRBV5-8, the J call TRBJ1-5, with 12 nucleotides matching TRBD1. The germline gives CDR1 SGHTS, CDR2 YDEGEE. The CDR3 has 15 amino acids. V shed 4 bases and J 6 bases; nucleotides not matched to a gene: 5. DNA of the CDR3: TGTGCCAGCAGCAGGGACAGGGGGCGCGGTCAGCCCCAGCATTTT. Protein sequence: CASSRDRGRGQPQHF.

The table lists this clone with a count of one. The chain uses TRBV6-2 or TRBV6-3 and TRBJ2-1; D perhaps matches TRBD2 (5 bases). There are 15 residues in the CDR3. Germline-derived CDR1 and CDR2 are MNHEY and SVGEGT. V was clipped by 4 bases and J by 6 bases, with 16 bases between them. The CDR3 is CASSSLAVWVNEQFF. The CDR3 region has the DNA TGTGCCAGCAGTTCCCTAGCTGTTTGGGTCAATGAGCAGTTCTTC.

This sequence joins TRBV27 and TRBJ1-2; TRBD1 might be the D (6 bases). Trimming stripped 4 bases from V and 4 bases from J, with 13 bases between. CDR1 and CDR2 from the germline V gene are MNHEY and SMNVEV (reference sequence). The CDR3 sequence is 14 residues long. For the CDR3, the DNA is TGTGCCAGCAGTTCACGGGGGGGGCTCTATGGCTACACCTTC. Protein: CASSSRGGLYGYTF.

The chain joins TRBV5-1 to TRBJ2-7, with a weak D call TRBD2 (5 bases). CDR1 SGHRS and CDR2 YFSETQ come from the germline V gene. CDR3 length: 14 residues. The V and J ends lost 3 bases and 0 bases respectively, with 10 bases between them. The CDR3 region is CASSSGLRSYEQYF. DNA of the CDR3: TGCGCCAGCAGCTCCGGACTCCGCTCCTACGAGCAGTACTTC.